The sequence of this T cell receptor (beta chain) was determined in a study of Ad26.COV2.S vaccination and SARS-CoV-2 variants. Study-wide context: Within the COV1001 Ad26.COV2.S trial arm, the donor was enrolled.

Profiled with immunoSEQ multiplex PCR; TCRdb holds only in-frame clones, not every one. Seen here are a few hundred thousand clones, 80% to 95% observed once, and the top ten hold around 1.7%. A remark on this clone: Antigen: not known.

Study conclusions and caveats: Reportedly, spike-specific CD8+ and CD4+ T cell responses achieved substantial breadth once vaccination had taken place.

The V gene's germline CDR1 is SGHDT and CDR2 YYEEEE. CDR3 length equals 14 residues. V was clipped by 2 bases and J by 0 bases, with 6 bases between them. Treatment meaning: 15 to 20 received Ad26.COV2.S at low or high dose, single or two shots; several received placebo; per-sample allocation not given. After the first vaccine or placebo injection, samples were drawn on day 63. Specimen: peripheral blood, collected in a trial of Ad26.COV2.S vaccine versus placebo. This clonotype was obtained from a person aged 18-65 years who received the Ad26.COV2.S COVID-19 vaccine or a placebo. The chain uses TRBV5-6 and TRBJ1-5, with D unclear. The CDR3 DNA sequence: TGTGCCAGCAGCTTTAGTTATAGCAATCAGCCCCAGCATTTT. Protein sequence: CASSFSYSNQPQHF.